The T cell receptor beta chain under discussion was sequenced for a study of T cell responses to AZD1222 COVID-19 vaccine. The V gene's germline CDR1 is MNHEY and CDR2 SMNVEV (reference sequence). CDR3 size: 16 residues. The V and J ends lost 7 bases and 0 bases respectively, with 15 bases between them. Notes on this clone: The antigen remains unidentified.

Data came from immunoSEQ multiplex PCR; TCRdb stores just in-frame clones and leaves some out. The sample lists 120,000 or so clones; about nine tenths were seen once. Study-wide results and limits: Possibly, clonal diversity was underestimated; donors were largely white British and included more females.

Sequenced material: peripheral blood, taken on day 0 of AZD1222 vaccination. This clonotype originated in an adult in good health. The V and J genes are TRBV27 and TRBJ2-2; D call uncertain. The CDR3 reads CASTRKGRANTGELFF. The CDR3 coding sequence is TGTGCCAGCACCCGAAAGGGAAGGGCGAACACCGGGGAGCTGTTTTTT.